This paragraph covers one T cell receptor beta chain sequence. The sample originates from a study of control samples from healthy donors and cancer patients. From germline, CDR1 is SGHAT and CDR2 FQNNGV. The V gene lost 11 bases and the J gene lost 1 base, with 14 bases spanning the gap. The CDR3 is made up of 14 amino acids. Method: immunoSEQ multiplex PCR; TCRdb's copy keeps in-frame clones and lacks some. In the table there are 110,000 or so clones, 80% to 90% of which are singletons. Material for sequencing was blood. This receptor was taken from a woman between 45 and 65 years old in good health. The chain uses TRBV11-2 and TRBJ2-2; D is unclear. CDR3 protein: CAFQAIVNTGELFF. DNA for the CDR3: TGTGCCTTTCAAGCAATCGTGAACACCGGGGAGCTGTTTTTT.